This T cell receptor (beta chain) was identified during a study of human T cells and chemical hapten exposure. In the study overall: Mainly, slight library volume differences in the pool made TCR yields vary. General observations from the study: With DPC sensitization, TCRs exceeding 1 in 1000 frequency showed no change.

A word on this clonotype: Its target is unknown.

As the library was built, unique molecular identifiers were attached to individual cDNA molecules. In the original analysis: A typical sample had roughly 91,000 TCRs, with roughly 20,000 to 700,000 overall. TCRdb re-called the RACE reads through MiXCR, storing one row per CDR3 protein. TCRdb's processing, not the authors', yielded these V and J calls. Of some 77,000 distinct CDR3 sequences listed, around 9.3% are singletons. Sample time point: healthy volunteer bleed at 6 weeks. Total RNA was extracted from unfractionated whole blood. The origin of this receptor is a female donor in good health. Some clones in this sample may be carry-over from other donors' samples. Specimen: whole blood.

The CDR3 reads CASSLGSGTEAFF. The CDR3 region has the DNA TGCGCCAGCAGCTTAGGCTCGGGGACTGAAGCTTTCTTT. V usage is TRBV5-1 and J usage is TRBJ1-1; D remains unclear. Germline CDR1 reads SGHRS; CDR2 reads YFSETQ. Trimming pared 2 bases from V and 5 bases from J, leaving 10 bases between. The length of the CDR3 is 13 residues. Complete variable domain (other parts from reference TRBV5-1 and TRBJ1-1): KAGVTQTPRYLIKTRGQQVTLSCSPISGHRSVSWYQQTPGQGLQFLFEYFSETQRNKGNFPGRFSGRQFSNSRSEMNVSTLELGDSALYLCASSLGSGTEAFFGQGTRLTVV.